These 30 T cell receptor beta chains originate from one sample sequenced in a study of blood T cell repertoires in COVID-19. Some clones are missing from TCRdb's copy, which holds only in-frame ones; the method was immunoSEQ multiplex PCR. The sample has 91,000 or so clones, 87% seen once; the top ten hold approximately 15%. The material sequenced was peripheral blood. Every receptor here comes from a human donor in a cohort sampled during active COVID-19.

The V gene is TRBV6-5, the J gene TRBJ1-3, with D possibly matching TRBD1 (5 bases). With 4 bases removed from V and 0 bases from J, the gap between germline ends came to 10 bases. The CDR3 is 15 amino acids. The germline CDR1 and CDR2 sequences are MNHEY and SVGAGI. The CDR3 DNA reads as TGTGCCAGCAGTTCCTCCCAGGGCTCTGGAAACACCATATATTTT. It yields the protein CASSSSQGSGNTIYF.

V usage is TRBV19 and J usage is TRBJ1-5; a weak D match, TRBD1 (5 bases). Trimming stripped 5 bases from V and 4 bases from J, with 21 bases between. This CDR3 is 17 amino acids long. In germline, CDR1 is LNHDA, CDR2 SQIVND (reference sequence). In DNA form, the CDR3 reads TGTGCCAGTAGTCCCGGGCGGGACTTCCTCCTTAATCAGCCCCAGCATTTT. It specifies CASSPGRDFLLNQPQHF.

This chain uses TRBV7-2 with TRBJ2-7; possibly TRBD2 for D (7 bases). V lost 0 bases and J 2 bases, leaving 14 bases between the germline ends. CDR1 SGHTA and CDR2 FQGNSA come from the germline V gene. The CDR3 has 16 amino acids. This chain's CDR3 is CASSLASGGGPYEQYF. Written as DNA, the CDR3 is TGTGCCAGCAGCTTAGCGTCGGGGGGCGGTCCCTACGAGCAGTACTTC.

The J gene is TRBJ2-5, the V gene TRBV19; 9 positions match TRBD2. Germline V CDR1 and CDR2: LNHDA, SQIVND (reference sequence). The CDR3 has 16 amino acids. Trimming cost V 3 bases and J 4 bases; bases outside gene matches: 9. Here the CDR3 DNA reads TGTGCCAGTAGTATCATAGCGGGAGATGGAAGAGAGACCCAGTACTTC. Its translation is CASSIIAGDGRETQYF.

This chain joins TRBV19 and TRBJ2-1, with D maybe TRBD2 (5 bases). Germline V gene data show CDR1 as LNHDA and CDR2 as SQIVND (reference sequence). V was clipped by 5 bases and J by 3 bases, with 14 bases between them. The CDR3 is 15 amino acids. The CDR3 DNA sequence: TGTGCCAGTAGTGGAGGCAGGAGACTCTACAATGAGCAGTTCTTC. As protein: CASSGGRRLYNEQFF.

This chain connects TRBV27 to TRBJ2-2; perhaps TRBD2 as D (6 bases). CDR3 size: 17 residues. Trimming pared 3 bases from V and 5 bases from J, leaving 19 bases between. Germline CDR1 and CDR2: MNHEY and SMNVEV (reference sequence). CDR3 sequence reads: CASSFSFIGTQTGELFF. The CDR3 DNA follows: TGTGCCAGCAGTTTTAGTTTTATTGGGACTCAAACCGGGGAGCTGTTTTTT.

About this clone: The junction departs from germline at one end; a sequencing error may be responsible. The CDR3 here is CASSLALRTGGVF. Here the CDR3 DNA reads TGTGCCAGCAGCTTAGCCCTAAGGACAGGGGGGGTCTTT. The chain recombines TRBV11-2 with TRBJ1-1, with TRBD1 matching over 10 bases. The germline CDR1 and CDR2 sequences are SGHAT and FQNNGV. The CDR3 has 13 amino acids.

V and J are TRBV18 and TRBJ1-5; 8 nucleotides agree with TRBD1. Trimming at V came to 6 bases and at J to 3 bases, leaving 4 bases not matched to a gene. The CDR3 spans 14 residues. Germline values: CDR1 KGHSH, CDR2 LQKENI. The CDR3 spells CASSVTGDNQPQHF. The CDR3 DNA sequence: TGTGCCAGCTCTGTGACAGGGGACAATCAGCCCCAGCATTTT.

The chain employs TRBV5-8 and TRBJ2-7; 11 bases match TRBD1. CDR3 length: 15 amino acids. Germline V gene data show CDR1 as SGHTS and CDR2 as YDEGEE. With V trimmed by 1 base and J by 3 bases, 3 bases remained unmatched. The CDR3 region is CASSLRGQGGYEQYF. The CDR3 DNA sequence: TGTGCCAGCAGCTTGAGGGGACAGGGGGGCTACGAGCAGTACTTC.

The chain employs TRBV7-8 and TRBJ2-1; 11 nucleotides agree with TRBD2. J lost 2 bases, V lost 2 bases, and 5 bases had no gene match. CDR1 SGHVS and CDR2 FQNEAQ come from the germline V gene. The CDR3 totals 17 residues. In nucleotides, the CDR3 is TGTGCCAGCAGCTTACTAGCGGGGGGTCCAGCCTACAATGAGCAGTTCTTC. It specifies CASSLLAGGPAYNEQFF.

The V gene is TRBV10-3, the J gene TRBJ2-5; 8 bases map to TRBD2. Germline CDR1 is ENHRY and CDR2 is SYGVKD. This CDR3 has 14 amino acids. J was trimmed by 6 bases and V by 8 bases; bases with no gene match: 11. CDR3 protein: CAIPGAGGAKTQYF. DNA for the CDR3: TGTGCCATCCCGGGGGCGGGGGGTGCAAAGACCCAGTACTTC.

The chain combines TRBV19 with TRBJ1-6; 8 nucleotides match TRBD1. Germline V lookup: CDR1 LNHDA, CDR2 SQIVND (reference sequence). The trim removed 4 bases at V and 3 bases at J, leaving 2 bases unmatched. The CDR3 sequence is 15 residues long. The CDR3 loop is CASSTDRVYNSPLHF. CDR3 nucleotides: TGTGCCAGTAGTACGGACAGGGTCTATAATTCACCCCTCCACTTT.

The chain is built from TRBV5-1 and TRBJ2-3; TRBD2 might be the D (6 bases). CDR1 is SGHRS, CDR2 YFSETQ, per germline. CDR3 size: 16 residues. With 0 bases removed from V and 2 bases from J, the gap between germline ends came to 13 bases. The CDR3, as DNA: TGCGCCAGCAGCTTGGCCGCAGGACTAATCACAGATACGCAGTATTTT. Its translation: CASSLAAGLITDTQYF.

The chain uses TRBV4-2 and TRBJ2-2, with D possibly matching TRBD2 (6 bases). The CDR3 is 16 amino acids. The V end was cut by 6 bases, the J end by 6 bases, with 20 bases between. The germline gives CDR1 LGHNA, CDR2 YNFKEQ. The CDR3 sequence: CASRLERGGGPGELFF. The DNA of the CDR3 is TGTGCCAGCAGGCTAGAGAGAGGAGGAGGGCCCGGGGAGCTGTTTTTT.

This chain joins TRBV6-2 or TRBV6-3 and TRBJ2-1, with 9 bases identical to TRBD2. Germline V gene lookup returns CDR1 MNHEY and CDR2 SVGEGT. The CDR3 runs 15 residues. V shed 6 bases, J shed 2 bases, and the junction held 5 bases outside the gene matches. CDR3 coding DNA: TGTGCCAGCAGCTTAGCGGGAGTACCCTACAATGAGCAGTTCTTC. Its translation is CASSLAGVPYNEQFF.

The CDR3 is CASSFSDSNYGYTF. In DNA, the CDR3 is TGTGCCAGCAGCTTCAGTGACAGTAACTATGGCTACACCTTC. V is TRBV5-6 and J is TRBJ1-2; D perhaps matches TRBD1 (5 bases). The CDR3 loop spans 14 amino acids. Per the germline V gene, CDR1 is SGHDT and CDR2 is YYEEEE. V was shortened by 2 bases and J by 1 base, with 9 bases between the two germline ends.

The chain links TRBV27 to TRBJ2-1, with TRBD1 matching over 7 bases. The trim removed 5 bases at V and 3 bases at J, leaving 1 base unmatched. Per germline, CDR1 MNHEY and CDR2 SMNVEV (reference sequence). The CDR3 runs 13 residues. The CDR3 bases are TGTGCCAGCAGTCGACAGGGCTACAATGAGCAGTTCTTC. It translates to CASSRQGYNEQFF.

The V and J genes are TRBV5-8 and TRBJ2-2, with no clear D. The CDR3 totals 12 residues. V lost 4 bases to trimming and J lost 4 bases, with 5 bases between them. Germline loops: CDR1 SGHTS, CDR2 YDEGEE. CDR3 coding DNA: TGTGCCAGCAGCCCGAGCACCGGGGAGCTGTTTTTT. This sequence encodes CASSPSTGELFF.

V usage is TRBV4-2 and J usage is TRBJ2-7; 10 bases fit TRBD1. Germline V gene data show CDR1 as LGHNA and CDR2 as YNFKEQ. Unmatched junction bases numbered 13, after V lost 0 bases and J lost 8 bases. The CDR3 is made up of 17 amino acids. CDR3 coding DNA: TGTGCCAGCAGCCAAGATTTGGGGGGACAGGGGTGGGGAAAGCAGTACTTC. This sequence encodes CASSQDLGGQGWGKQYF.

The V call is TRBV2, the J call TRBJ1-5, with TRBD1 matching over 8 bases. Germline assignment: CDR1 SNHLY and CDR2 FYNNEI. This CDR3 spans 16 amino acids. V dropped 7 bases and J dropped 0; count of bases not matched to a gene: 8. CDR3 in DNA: TGTGCCAGCACCCGGGAGACAGGGGTTAGCAATCAGCCCCAGCATTTT. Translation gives CASTRETGVSNQPQHF.

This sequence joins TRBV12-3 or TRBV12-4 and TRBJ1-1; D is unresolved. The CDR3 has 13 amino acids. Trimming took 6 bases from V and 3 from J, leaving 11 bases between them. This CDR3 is CASSLAEYTEAFF. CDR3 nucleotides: TGTGCCAGCAGCCTGGCGGAGTACACTGAAGCTTTCTTT.

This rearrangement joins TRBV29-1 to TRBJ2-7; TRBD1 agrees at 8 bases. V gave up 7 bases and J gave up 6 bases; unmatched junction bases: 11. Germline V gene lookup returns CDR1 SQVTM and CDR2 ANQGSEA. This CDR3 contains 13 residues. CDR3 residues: CSAETGEGSEQYF. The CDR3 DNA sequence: TGCAGCGCAGAGACAGGGGAAGGGAGCGAGCAGTACTTC.

CDR3 in amino acids: CASSSSGGSGNTIYF. The DNA for the CDR3 is TGTGCCAGCAGTTCATCCGGCGGGTCTGGAAACACCATATATTTT. The chain combines TRBV27 with TRBJ1-3; the D is unclear. The CDR3 has 15 amino acids. In germline, CDR1 is MNHEY, CDR2 SMNVEV (reference sequence). Trimming stripped 4 bases from V and 1 base from J, with 11 bases between.

CDR3 in DNA: TGTGCCAGCAGCTTACAAAACACAGATACGCAGTATTTT. Protein product: CASSLQNTDTQYF. The genes are TRBV11-2 and TRBJ2-3, with D hard to call. The germline V gene encodes CDR1 SGHAT and CDR2 FQNNGV. The ends were cut back, 2 bases at V and 2 bases at J, with 5 bases in the middle. CDR3 length: 13 amino acids.

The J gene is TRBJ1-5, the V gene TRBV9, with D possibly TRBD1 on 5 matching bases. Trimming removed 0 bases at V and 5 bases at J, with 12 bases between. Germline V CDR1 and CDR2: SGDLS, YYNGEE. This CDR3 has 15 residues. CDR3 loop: CASSVDGRVDQPQHF. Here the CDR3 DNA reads TGTGCCAGCAGCGTAGATGGCAGGGTCGATCAGCCCCAGCATTTT. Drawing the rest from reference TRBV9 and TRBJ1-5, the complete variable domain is DSGVTQTPKHLITATGQRVTLRCSPRSGDLSVYWYQQSLDQGLQFLIQYYNGEERAKGNILERFSAQQFPDLHSELNLSSLELGDSALYFCASSVDGRVDQPQHFGDGTRLSIL.

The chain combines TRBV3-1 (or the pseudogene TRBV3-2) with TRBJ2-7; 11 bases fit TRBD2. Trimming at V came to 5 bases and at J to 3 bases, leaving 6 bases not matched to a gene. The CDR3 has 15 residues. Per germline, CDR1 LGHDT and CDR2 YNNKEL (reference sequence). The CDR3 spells CASSKTSGGFYEQYF. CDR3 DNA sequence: TGTGCCAGCAGCAAAACTAGCGGGGGCTTCTACGAGCAGTACTTC.

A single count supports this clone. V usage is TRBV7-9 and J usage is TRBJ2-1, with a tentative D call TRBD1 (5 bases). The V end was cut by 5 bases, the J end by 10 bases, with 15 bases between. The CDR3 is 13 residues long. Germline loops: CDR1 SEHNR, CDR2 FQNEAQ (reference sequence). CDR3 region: CASSRTGNSEQFF. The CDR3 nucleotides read TGTGCCAGCAGCCGTACAGGTAATTCAGAGCAGTTCTTC.

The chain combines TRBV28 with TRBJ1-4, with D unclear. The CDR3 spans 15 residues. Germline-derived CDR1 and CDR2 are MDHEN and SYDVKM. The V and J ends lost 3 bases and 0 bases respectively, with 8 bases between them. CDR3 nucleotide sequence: TGTGCCAGCAGTTTTGTTCGCGCAACTAATGAAAAACTGTTTTTT. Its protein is CASSFVRATNEKLFF. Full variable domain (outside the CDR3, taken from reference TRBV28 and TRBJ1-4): DVKVTQSSRYLVKRTGEKVFLECVQDMDHENMFWYRQDPGLGLRLIYFSYDVKMKEKGDIPEGYSVSREKKERFSLILESASTNQTSMYLCASSFVRATNEKLFFGSGTQLSVL.

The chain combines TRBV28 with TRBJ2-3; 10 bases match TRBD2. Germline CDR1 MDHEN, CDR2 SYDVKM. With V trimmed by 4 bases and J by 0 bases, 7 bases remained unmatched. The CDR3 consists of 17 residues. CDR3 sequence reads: CASSYPGLARSTDTQYF. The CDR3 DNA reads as TGTGCCAGCAGTTACCCGGGACTAGCGAGAAGCACAGATACGCAGTATTTT.

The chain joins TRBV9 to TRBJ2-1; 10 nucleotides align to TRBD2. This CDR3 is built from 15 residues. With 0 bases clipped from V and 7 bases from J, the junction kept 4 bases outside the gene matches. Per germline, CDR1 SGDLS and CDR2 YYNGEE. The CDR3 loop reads CASSVVSGGVNEQFF. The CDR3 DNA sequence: TGTGCCAGCAGCGTAGTGAGCGGGGGGGTGAATGAGCAGTTCTTC.